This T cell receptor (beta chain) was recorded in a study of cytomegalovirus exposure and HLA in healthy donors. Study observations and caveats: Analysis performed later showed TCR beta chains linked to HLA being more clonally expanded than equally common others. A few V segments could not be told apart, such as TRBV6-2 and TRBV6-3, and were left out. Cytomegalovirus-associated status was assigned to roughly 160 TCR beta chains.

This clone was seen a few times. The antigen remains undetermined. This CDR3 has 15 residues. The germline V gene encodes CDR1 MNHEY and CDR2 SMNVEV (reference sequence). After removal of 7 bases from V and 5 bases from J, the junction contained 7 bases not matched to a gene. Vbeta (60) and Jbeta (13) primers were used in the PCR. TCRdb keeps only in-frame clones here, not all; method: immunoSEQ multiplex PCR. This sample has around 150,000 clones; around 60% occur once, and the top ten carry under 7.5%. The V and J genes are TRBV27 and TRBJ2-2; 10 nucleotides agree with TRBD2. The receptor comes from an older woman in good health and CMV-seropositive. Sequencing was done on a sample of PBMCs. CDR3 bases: TGTGCCAGCAAGAGTAGCGGGAGGTTTACCGGGGAGCTGTTTTTT. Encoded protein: CASKSSGRFTGELFF.